The clone carrying this T cell receptor (beta chain) was observed many times. Its matching antigen is unknown. The source of the sample is a study of T-cell reconstitution after alpha-beta-depleted transplantation in children. During its preparation, the TCRbeta library received unique molecular identifiers. TCRdb itself ran the PCR reads through MiXCR, one entry per CDR3 protein. Of fewer than 700,000 distinct CDR3 sequences listed, 10% to 15% were seen once; the top ten hold approximately 2%. Study-wide results and limits: Reportedly, alpha-beta T cells present about two months post-transplant originated from several hundred expanded clones of graft origin. Surviving recipient T cells and thymic progenitors produced the high day-60 TCRbeta diversity seen in some patients. Newly made T cells mostly supplied T-cell counts and diversity one year after transplant.

CDR1 and CDR2 from the germline V gene are DFQATT and SNEGSKA (reference sequence). V lost 5 bases to trimming and J lost 0 bases, with 11 bases between them. CDR3 length: 13 residues. The chain couples TRBV20-1 to TRBJ2-7; D is unclear. This receptor was obtained from a male patient under 18 who had a stem cell transplant for acute myeloid leukemia, so the T cells may come from the graft donor. The sample consisted of PBMCs, mostly from graft donor cells, taken 360 days after TCRalphabeta/CD19-depleted stem cell transplant. Here the CDR3 DNA reads TGCAGTGCTTCACCTTCGGACTCCTACGAGCAGTACTTC. It yields the protein CSASPSDSYEQYF.